These T cell receptor beta chains were read from a single sample in a study of immune evolution from preneoplasia to lung adenocarcinoma. TCRdb keeps only in-frame clones here, not all; method: immunoSEQ multiplex PCR. The sample has more than 4,000 clones, 75% to 85% seen once. The sample taken for sequencing was FFPE invasive lung adenocarcinoma tissue. These TCRs come from a person aged 65-85 years with invasive lung adenocarcinoma. Some clones in this sample may be carry-over from other donors' samples. Both conserved end residues are part of each CDR3. A D gene is named only where the DNA matches it firmly. Some rows have no size entry. The others give once, few or many, or a class for an expanded clone.

v_call: TRBV10-1
d_call: -
clone_size: -
j_call: TRBJ2-1
cdr3_nt: TGCGCCAGCAGTGAGTCAGCGGCGGGTCCCTACAATGAGCAGTTCTTC
cdr3_aa: CASSESAAGPYNEQFF

v_call: TRBV4-2
d_call: TRBD2
clone_size: -
j_call: TRBJ2-5
cdr3_nt: TGTGCCAGCAGCCAATTAGCGGGACCACAAGAGACCCAGTACTTC
cdr3_aa: CASSQLAGPQETQYF

v_call: TRBV30
d_call: TRBD1
clone_size: -
j_call: TRBJ1-6
cdr3_nt: TGTGCCTGGAGTGTACCGGGACAGCGTGGTTCACCCCTCCACTTT
cdr3_aa: CAWSVPGQRGSPLHF

v_call: TRBV5-4
d_call: TRBD1
clone_size: -
j_call: TRBJ2-5
cdr3_nt: TGTGCCAGCAGCTTGTGGGACAGTCAAGAGACCCAGTACTTC
cdr3_aa: CASSLWDSQETQYF

v_call: TRBV5-6
d_call: -
clone_size: -
j_call: TRBJ2-4
cdr3_nt: TGTGCCAGCAAACCGACAGGAGTAGCCAAAAATATTCAGTACTTC
cdr3_aa: CASKPTGVAKNIQYF

v_call: TRBV7-9
d_call: TRBD2
clone_size: -
j_call: TRBJ2-7
cdr3_nt: TGTGCCAGCAGCGTTAGCGGGAGTAGTGCCTACGAGCAGTACTTC
cdr3_aa: CASSVSGSSAYEQYF

v_call: TRBV30
d_call: TRBD1
clone_size: -
j_call: TRBJ2-1
cdr3_nt: TGTGCCTCGACAGGGAATGTCTACAATGAGCAGTTCTTC
cdr3_aa: CASTGNVYNEQFF

v_call: TRBV7-2
d_call: -
clone_size: -
j_call: TRBJ2-5
cdr3_nt: TGTGCCAGCAGCTTTTACCCTCAGGAGACCCAGTACTTC
cdr3_aa: CASSFYPQETQYF

v_call: TRBV7-8
d_call: -
clone_size: -
j_call: TRBJ2-5
cdr3_nt: TGTGCCAGCAGCTTAATGGAGACCCAGTACTTC
cdr3_aa: CASSLMETQYF

v_call: TRBV19
d_call: TRBD1
clone_size: -
j_call: TRBJ2-5
cdr3_nt: TGTGCCAGTAGTCCAGGGACAGGGTACGAGACCCAGTACTTC
cdr3_aa: CASSPGTGYETQYF

v_call: TRBV25-1
d_call: -
clone_size: -
j_call: TRBJ1-1
cdr3_nt: TGTGCCAGCAGTGAACCCGGCCCAGGCTTTATGGGGAACACTGAAGCTTTCTTT
cdr3_aa: CASSEPGPGFMGNTEAFF

v_call: TRBV20-1
d_call: -
clone_size: -
j_call: TRBJ2-7
cdr3_nt: TGCAGTGCCCACACAGGGTACGAGCAGTACTTC
cdr3_aa: CSAHTGYEQYF

v_call: TRBV9
d_call: -
clone_size: -
j_call: TRBJ2-2
cdr3_nt: TGTGCCAGCAGCCACCTCCCTGCAGGCACCGGGGAGCTGTTTTTT
cdr3_aa: CASSHLPAGTGELFF

v_call: TRBV13
d_call: TRBD1
clone_size: -
j_call: TRBJ1-1
cdr3_nt: TGTGCCAGCAGCTTCGATCTAACAGGGGGAACTGAAGTTTTCTTT
cdr3_aa: CASSFDLTGGTEVFF

v_call: TRBV15
d_call: -
clone_size: once
j_call: TRBJ2-6
cdr3_nt: TGTGCCACCAGCAATCAGGAGTCAGGGGCCAACGTCCTGACTTTC
cdr3_aa: CATSNQESGANVLTF

v_call: TRBV6-4
d_call: -
clone_size: -
j_call: TRBJ2-2
cdr3_nt: TGTGCCAGCAGTTTAGGAACAGGGAACACCGGGGAGCTGTTTTTT
cdr3_aa: CASSLGTGNTGELFF

v_call: TRBV7-8
d_call: -
clone_size: -
j_call: TRBJ2-7
cdr3_nt: TGTGCCAGCAGCTTGGGAAGTATGGACGGTTCCTACGAGCAGTACTTC
cdr3_aa: CASSLGSMDGSYEQYF

v_call: TRBV6-5
d_call: TRBD1
clone_size: once
j_call: TRBJ1-6
cdr3_nt: TGTGCCAGCAGGAGACAGGGGGTAGCATCACCCCTCCACTTT
cdr3_aa: CASRRQGVASPLHF

v_call: TRBV6-1
d_call: TRBD1
clone_size: -
j_call: TRBJ1-5
cdr3_nt: TGTGCTAGCAGTGACAGGGGCAATCAGCCCCAGCATTTT
cdr3_aa: CASSDRGNQPQHF

v_call: TRBV2
d_call: -
clone_size: -
j_call: TRBJ1-5
cdr3_nt: TGTGCCAGCGGACGGTCCCTTAATCAGCCCCAGCATTTT
cdr3_aa: CASGRSLNQPQHF

v_call: TRBV5-1
d_call: TRBD1
clone_size: -
j_call: TRBJ1-1
cdr3_nt: TGCGCCAGCAGCTCCCAGGGGGCTGGCACTGAAGCTTTCTTT
cdr3_aa: CASSSQGAGTEAFF

v_call: TRBV6-5
d_call: TRBD1
clone_size: -
j_call: TRBJ1-2
cdr3_nt: TGTGCCAGCAGTAGACAAGGGGGCTCGGACTATGGCTACACCTTC
cdr3_aa: CASSRQGGSDYGYTF

v_call: TRBV6-6
d_call: TRBD1
clone_size: -
j_call: TRBJ1-4
cdr3_nt: TGTGCCAGCAGTTATGACAGGGGGGGAAAACTGTTTTTT
cdr3_aa: CASSYDRGGKLFF

v_call: TRBV7-8
d_call: -
clone_size: -
j_call: TRBJ1-5
cdr3_nt: TGTGCCAGCAGCTTAGGCGGAGGAACGGATCAGCCCCAGCATTTT
cdr3_aa: CASSLGGGTDQPQHF

v_call: TRBV30
d_call: -
clone_size: -
j_call: TRBJ1-1
cdr3_nt: TGTGCCTGGAGTGTGGGAGGGAACACTGAAGCTTTCTTT
cdr3_aa: CAWSVGGNTEAFF

v_call: TRBV6-5
d_call: -
clone_size: once
j_call: TRBJ2-5
cdr3_nt: TGTGCCAGCAAGCCCTACCCCCAAGAGACCCAGTACTTC
cdr3_aa: CASKPYPQETQYF

v_call: TRBV27
d_call: TRBD1
clone_size: -
j_call: TRBJ2-1
cdr3_nt: TGTGCCAGCAGTTTTGACAGGGGAGACGAGCAGTTCTTC
cdr3_aa: CASSFDRGDEQFF

v_call: TRBV19
d_call: TRBD2
clone_size: -
j_call: TRBJ2-7
cdr3_nt: TGTGCCAGTAGTCCGTATTCTAGCGGGAGCTACGAGCAGTACTTC
cdr3_aa: CASSPYSSGSYEQYF

v_call: TRBV11-1
d_call: TRBD1
clone_size: -
j_call: TRBJ1-2
cdr3_nt: TGTGCCAGCAGCCGAAACAGGGGCCATGGCTACACCTTC
cdr3_aa: CASSRNRGHGYTF

v_call: TRBV10-1
d_call: -
clone_size: -
j_call: TRBJ2-1
cdr3_nt: TGCGCCAGCAGTGATAGCGCCCGGGGGAATGAGCAGTTCTTC
cdr3_aa: CASSDSARGNEQFF

v_call: TRBV4-1
d_call: -
clone_size: -
j_call: TRBJ1-4
cdr3_nt: TGCGCCAGCAGCCAGGGGGATAGGACCGACGGAGGAGAAAAACTGTTTTTT
cdr3_aa: CASSQGDRTDGGEKLFF

v_call: TRBV5-1
d_call: -
clone_size: -
j_call: TRBJ1-2
cdr3_nt: TGCGCCAGCAGCTTGGGTGTGACAGGATTTAACTATGGCTACACCTTC
cdr3_aa: CASSLGVTGFNYGYTF

v_call: TRBV2
d_call: -
clone_size: -
j_call: TRBJ2-1
cdr3_nt: TGTGCCAGCAGTGATCTAATGGGAGTATACAATGAGCAGTTCTTC
cdr3_aa: CASSDLMGVYNEQFF

v_call: TRBV4-1
d_call: TRBD1
clone_size: once
j_call: TRBJ1-3
cdr3_nt: TGCGCCAGCAGCCAAGAGTTGTACGAGACAGGGGCTGGAAACACCATATATTTT
cdr3_aa: CASSQELYETGAGNTIYF

v_call: TRBV5-6
d_call: -
clone_size: few
j_call: TRBJ2-2
cdr3_nt: TGTGCCAGCAGTTGGTCCTCAGGGGAGCTGTTTTTT
cdr3_aa: CASSWSSGELFF

v_call: TRBV27
d_call: -
clone_size: -
j_call: TRBJ1-5
cdr3_nt: TGTGCCAGCAGTGCAAGATTACATAGCAATCAGCCCCAGCATTTT
cdr3_aa: CASSARLHSNQPQHF

v_call: TRBV5-4
d_call: -
clone_size: -
j_call: TRBJ2-2
cdr3_nt: TGTGCCAGCAGTCTAGAGGGAGTCACCGGGGAGCTGTTTTTT
cdr3_aa: CASSLEGVTGELFF

v_call: TRBV5-1
d_call: TRBD2
clone_size: -
j_call: TRBJ2-2
cdr3_nt: TGCGCCAGCAGCTTGGCTCAGGCGGGGGCCGGGGAGCTGTTTTTT
cdr3_aa: CASSLAQAGAGELFF

v_call: TRBV4-1
d_call: -
clone_size: few
j_call: TRBJ1-6
cdr3_nt: TGCGCCAGCAGCCAAGTAATAGGGGCCAGGGGTTCACCCCTCCACTTT
cdr3_aa: CASSQVIGARGSPLHF

v_call: TRBV5-1
d_call: -
clone_size: once
j_call: TRBJ2-3
cdr3_nt: TGCGCCAGCAGCTCAGGGAGCGGCACAGATACGCAGTATTTT
cdr3_aa: CASSSGSGTDTQYF

v_call: TRBV27
d_call: -
clone_size: -
j_call: TRBJ2-5
cdr3_nt: TGTGCCAGCAAGGCCCAGAAACAAGAGACCCAGTACTTC
cdr3_aa: CASKAQKQETQYF

v_call: TRBV18
d_call: TRBD1
clone_size: -
j_call: TRBJ2-7
cdr3_nt: TGTGCCAGCGGGGACAGGGAGGATGGCGAGCAGTACTTC
cdr3_aa: CASGDREDGEQYF

v_call: TRBV18
d_call: -
clone_size: -
j_call: TRBJ2-1
cdr3_nt: TGTGCCAGTCGATCCTACAATGAGCAGTTCTTC
cdr3_aa: CASRSYNEQFF

v_call: TRBV4-1
d_call: TRBD2
clone_size: -
j_call: TRBJ2-2
cdr3_nt: TGCGCCAGCAGCCTTACATCACTCACTAGCGGGAGGGCCGGGGAGCTGTTTTTT
cdr3_aa: CASSLTSLTSGRAGELFF

v_call: TRBV7-8
d_call: TRBD1
clone_size: -
j_call: TRBJ2-1
cdr3_nt: TGTGCCAGCAGCTTACAGGGGGACAATGAGCAGTTCTTC
cdr3_aa: CASSLQGDNEQFF

v_call: TRBV27
d_call: TRBD2
clone_size: -
j_call: TRBJ2-1
cdr3_nt: TGTGCCAGCAGTCGGAGCGGGGCGGGTTACAATGAGCAGTTCTTC
cdr3_aa: CASSRSGAGYNEQFF

v_call: TRBV7-9
d_call: TRBD1
clone_size: large
j_call: TRBJ2-7
cdr3_nt: TGTGCCAGCAGCTCGCAGGACAGGTACTACGAGCAGTACTTC
cdr3_aa: CASSSQDRYYEQYF

v_call: TRBV19
d_call: TRBD2
clone_size: medium-sized
j_call: TRBJ2-1
cdr3_nt: TGTGCCAGTAGTACGACTAGCGGCAGAAACAATGAGCAGTTCTTC
cdr3_aa: CASSTTSGRNNEQFF

v_call: TRBV5-5
d_call: -
clone_size: -
j_call: TRBJ2-7
cdr3_nt: TGTGCCAGCAGCTTCAGGCTGGGAGAAGAATACGAGCAGTACTTC
cdr3_aa: CASSFRLGEEYEQYF

v_call: TRBV6-8
d_call: TRBD1
clone_size: -
j_call: TRBJ1-1
cdr3_nt: TGTGCCGTTAACAGGGGGAACACTGAAGCTTTCTTT
cdr3_aa: CAVNRGNTEAFF

v_call: TRBV9
d_call: TRBD1
clone_size: -
j_call: TRBJ2-3
cdr3_nt: TGTGCCAGCAGCGTAGGACAGGGGGGAGATACGCAGTATTTT
cdr3_aa: CASSVGQGGDTQYF

v_call: TRBV29-1
d_call: -
clone_size: -
j_call: TRBJ1-5
cdr3_nt: TGCAGCGCTACGGACCGAGAGGGAGGGCCCCAGCATTTT
cdr3_aa: CSATDREGGPQHF

v_call: TRBV5-1
d_call: TRBD1
clone_size: -
j_call: TRBJ2-7
cdr3_nt: TGCGCCAGCAGCCCGAAGGACAGGGTCTACGAGCAGTACTTC
cdr3_aa: CASSPKDRVYEQYF

v_call: TRBV10-3
d_call: TRBD1
clone_size: -
j_call: TRBJ1-4
cdr3_nt: TGTGCCATCAGCCCCGGGACAGCGTCTGAAAAACTGTTTTTT
cdr3_aa: CAISPGTASEKLFF

v_call: TRBV5-8
d_call: TRBD1
clone_size: once
j_call: TRBJ2-3
cdr3_nt: TGTGCCAGCAGCTCGGACAGGGGGCGACCCACAGATACGCAGTATTTT
cdr3_aa: CASSSDRGRPTDTQYF

v_call: TRBV7-3
d_call: -
clone_size: few
j_call: TRBJ2-2
cdr3_nt: TGTGCCAGCAGCGTGGACGGCTCGAACACCGGGGAGCTGTTTTTT
cdr3_aa: CASSVDGSNTGELFF

v_call: TRBV27
d_call: TRBD2
clone_size: -
j_call: TRBJ2-1
cdr3_nt: TGTGCCAGCAGTCCTAGCGGGATATACAATGAGCAGTTCTTC
cdr3_aa: CASSPSGIYNEQFF

v_call: TRBV30
d_call: -
clone_size: -
j_call: TRBJ2-7
cdr3_nt: TGTGCCTGGAGTGTACTCTACGAGCAGTACTTC
cdr3_aa: CAWSVLYEQYF

v_call: TRBV6-5
d_call: -
clone_size: -
j_call: TRBJ2-2
cdr3_nt: TGTGCCAGCGAACGATACGGGGAGCTGTTTTTT
cdr3_aa: CASERYGELFF